The 25 T cell receptor beta chains reported below all come from one sample, sequenced in a study of CXCR3 chemokines and chemotherapy response in bladder cancer. TCRdb redid the calling of the PCR reads with MiXCR, one entry per CDR3 protein. The table shows 13,000 or so distinct CDR3 sequences, with around 11% occurring only once. This specimen was taken from a patient whose treatment included neoadjuvant chemotherapy. The receptors shown here come from a human donor with bladder cancer that did not respond to neoadjuvant chemotherapy.

At least ten counts were recorded for this clonotype. The chain joins TRBV6-5 to TRBJ1-5; D perhaps matches TRBD1 (6 bases). V shed 4 bases and J shed 7 bases, with 14 bases lying between them. CDR3 length equals 14 residues. CDR1 MNHEY and CDR2 SVGAGI come from the germline V gene. In nucleotides, the CDR3 is TGTGCCAGCAGTTCCGGGACATCGTTGCAGCCCCAGCATTTT. Translation gives CASSSGTSLQPQHF.

This clonotype showed up many times. The rearrangement joins TRBV12-3 or TRBV12-4 to TRBJ2-6; D remains ambiguous. This CDR3 is 16 amino acids long. V dropped 6 bases and J dropped 0 bases, with 12 bases sitting between them. In DNA form, the CDR3 reads TGTGCCAGCAGCTCCGGACGGCACTCTGGGGCCAACGTCCTGACTTTC. It codes for CASSSGRHSGANVLTF.

The table lists this clonotype with many counts. This chain connects TRBV5-4 to TRBJ2-1, with D uncertain. The CDR3 is 12 residues long. CDR1 is SGHNT, CDR2 YYREEE, per germline (reference sequence). With 3 bases removed from V and 6 bases from J, the gap between germline ends came to 7 bases. CDR3 loop: CASSYPPNEQFF. CDR3 DNA sequence: TGTGCCAGCAGCTACCCCCCCAATGAGCAGTTCTTC. Together with reference TRBV5-4 and TRBJ2-1, the CDR3 gives the full variable domain: ETGVTQSPTHLIKTRGQQVTLRCSSQSGHNTVSWYQQALGQGPQFIFQYYREEENGRGNFPPRFSGLQFPNYSSELNVNALELDDSALYLCASSYPPNEQFFGPGTRLTVL.

This clonotype has a count of ten or more. The V call is TRBV29-1, the J call TRBJ2-7; D gene uncertain. CDR1 SQVTM and CDR2 ANQGSEA come from the germline V gene. V was shortened by 4 bases and J by 4 bases, with 17 bases between the two germline ends. This CDR3 spans 14 amino acids. The DNA for the CDR3 is TGCAGCGTTGGAGGTACGCCCCTAGGATACGAGCAGTACTTC. It encodes CSVGGTPLGYEQYF.

The chain is built from TRBV6-1 and TRBJ1-2; the D is unclear. Germline values: CDR1 MNHNS, CDR2 SASEGT. This CDR3 spans 16 amino acids. Trimming took off 2 bases at V and 2 bases at J, with 15 bases between the two ends. The CDR3, as DNA: TGTGCCAGCAGTGAATATCCGGACCCGATGAACTATGGCTACACCTTC. Translating gives CASSEYPDPMNYGYTF.

This clonotype is judged large. V and J are TRBV29-1 and TRBJ1-5, with TRBD1 as a possible D gene (6 bases). V was pared by 4 bases and J by 2 bases, with 12 bases between. Germline V gene lookup returns CDR1 SQVTM and CDR2 ANQGSEA. This CDR3 is 14 amino acids long. The CDR3 DNA reads as TGCAGCGTTGTACAGGGATACGGCAATCAGCCCCAGCATTTT. Residues: CSVVQGYGNQPQHF.

This clonotype appeared a few times. This chain uses TRBV5-6 with TRBJ2-6; 9 bases line up with TRBD1. Germline lookup yields CDR1 SGHDT and CDR2 YYEEEE. The CDR3 sequence is 15 residues long. V lost 6 bases and J lost 2; bases outside the gene matches: 3. The CDR3 sequence is CASTRQGAGANVLTF. The DNA of the CDR3 is TGTGCCAGCACCCGACAGGGGGCTGGGGCCAACGTCCTGACTTTC.

The chain links TRBV28 to TRBJ1-4, with D tentatively TRBD1 (5 bases). CDR3 length equals 14 residues. The V end lost 2 bases, the J end lost 10 bases, and 14 bases lay between the germline ends. The V gene's germline CDR1 is MDHEN and CDR2 SYDVKM. This chain's CDR3 is CASSLGQGTGKLFF. CDR3 nucleotide sequence: TGTGCCAGCAGTTTAGGGCAGGGTACAGGAAAACTGTTTTTT.

This clonotype was observed at least ten times. The CDR3 here is CASSIGDQGDYGYTF. CDR3 sequence (DNA): TGTGCCAGTAGTATTGGGGACCAGGGGGACTATGGCTACACCTTC. The V and J genes are TRBV19 and TRBJ1-2, with 7 bases lining up with TRBD1. The CDR3 contains 15 residues. J lost 3 bases, V lost 3 bases, and 7 bases had no gene match. Germline V lookup: CDR1 LNHDA, CDR2 SQIVND (reference sequence).

The rearrangement joins TRBV11-2 to TRBJ1-2, with 9 bases that match TRBD1. The V gene end was trimmed by 5 bases and the J gene end by 3 bases; junction bases not matched to a gene: 7. Germline loops: CDR1 SGHAT, CDR2 FQNNGV. The CDR3 totals 15 residues. CDR3 region: CASSPSRTGDYGYTF. CDR3 nucleotide sequence: TGTGCCAGCAGCCCATCGAGGACAGGGGACTATGGCTACACCTTC. The full variable domain, its missing parts supplied by reference TRBV11-2 and TRBJ1-2, is EAGVAQSPRYKIIEKRQSVAFWCNPISGHATLYWYQQILGQGPKLLIQFQNNGVVDDSQLPKDRFSAERLKGVDSTLKIQPAKLEDSAVYLCASSPSRTGDYGYTFGSGTRLTVV.

This clonotype was detected many times. The V and J genes are TRBV5-4 and TRBJ2-1, with 7 bases fitting TRBD1. The CDR3 is made up of 13 amino acids. CDR1 and CDR2 from the germline V gene are SGHNT and YYREEE (reference sequence). Trimming took 7 bases from V and 15 from J; bases not matched to a gene: 16. The CDR3 protein is CASRRPQGDHWFF. In DNA form, the CDR3 reads TGTGCCAGCCGCCGTCCCCAGGGGGATCACTGGTTCTTC.

This clonotype was recorded many times. J is TRBJ2-2 and V is TRBV6-6, with D perhaps assigned TRBD1 or TRBD2 (5 bases each). CDR3 length: 13 amino acids. Germline CDR1 MNHNY, CDR2 SVGAGI (reference sequence). Trimming shortened V by 2 bases and J by 7 bases, and 8 bases separated the two germline ends. The CDR3 spells CASSYEGHGELFF. The CDR3 nucleotides are TGTGCCAGCAGTTACGAGGGGCACGGGGAGCTGTTTTTT.

This clonotype came up many times. CDR3 region: CASSFQTAQTNEKLFF. In nucleotides, the CDR3 is TGTGCCAGCAGCTTCCAGACAGCCCAAACTAATGAAAAACTGTTTTTT. The genes are TRBV5-5 and TRBJ1-4, with D tentatively TRBD1 (5 bases). With 2 bases removed from V and 1 base from J, the gap between germline ends came to 12 bases. The germline V gene encodes CDR1 SGHKS and CDR2 YYEKEE (reference sequence). The CDR3 contains 16 residues.

In this sample, this clonotype turned up many times. The chain employs TRBV29-1 and TRBJ2-2; D ambiguous. Germline CDR1 SQVTM, CDR2 ANQGSEA. The CDR3 loop spans 13 amino acids. V dropped 7 bases and J dropped 6 bases, with 15 bases sitting between them. The CDR3 nucleotides read TGCAGCGCCACCCGGGTAGGCGCCGGGGAGCTGTTTTTT. Its translation is CSATRVGAGELFF.

This chain joins TRBV9 and TRBJ2-3; 11 bases line up with TRBD2. The CDR3 runs 15 residues. The ends lost 4 bases at V and 5 bases at J; junction bases unmatched: 6. Germline assignment: CDR1 SGDLS and CDR2 YYNGEE. CDR3 amino acids: CASSLTSGTEDTQYF. For the CDR3, the DNA is TGTGCCAGCAGCCTGACTAGCGGGACCGAAGATACGCAGTATTTT.

The sample holds many counts of this clonotype. This rearrangement joins TRBV27 to TRBJ2-1; no clear D. The CDR3 totals 12 residues. V dropped 9 bases and J dropped 3 bases, with 9 bases sitting between them. Germline CDR1 is MNHEY and CDR2 is SMNVEV (reference sequence). The DNA of the CDR3 is TGTGCCAGTGGCCCCGTCTACAATGAGCAGTTCTTC. Residues: CASGPVYNEQFF.

With respect to this clonotype: This is likely an artifact of a read error, given a far larger clone one base away. Likely a read error: the CDR3 ends without its conserved phenylalanine or tryptophan. This chain uses TRBV6-2 or TRBV6-3 with TRBJ2-3; TRBD2 agrees at 11 bases. The V gene's germline CDR1 is MNHEY and CDR2 SVGEGT. After removal of 10 bases from V and 0 bases from J, the junction contained 12 bases not matched to a gene. The CDR3 length is 17 residues. CDR3 region: CAISGTSGDSSTDTQYL. Written as DNA, the CDR3 is TGTGCCATCAGCGGGACTAGCGGCGATTCTAGCACAGATACGCAGTATTTA.

This clonotype showed up many times. The CDR3 coding sequence is TGTGCCAGCAGTCGTAGGACTAGCGGGACCGCCTACAATGAGCAGTTCTTC. Residues: CASSRRTSGTAYNEQFF. This chain connects TRBV6-2 or TRBV6-3 to TRBJ2-1; 12 bases map to TRBD2. Germline V CDR1 and CDR2: MNHEY, SVGEGT. The CDR3 consists of 17 residues. V was pared by 5 bases and J by 2 bases, with 7 bases of the junction left unmatched.

Comments on this clonotype: With a much larger clone just one base away, this may be a read error. Written as DNA, the CDR3 is TGTGCCAGCAGTGTCAGGGGCGATGGCACAGATACGCAGTATTTT. Encoded protein: CASSVRGDGTDTQYF. The V gene is TRBV6-1, the J gene TRBJ2-3; D is possibly TRBD1 (6 bases). The CDR3 extends over 15 amino acids. V was cut by 4 bases and J by 1 base, with 12 bases left in between. Germline V gene sequence: CDR1 MNHNS, CDR2 SASEGT.

This clonotype was recorded at least ten times. This rearrangement joins TRBV18 to TRBJ1-3, with 9 bases identical to TRBD1. Germline V gene data show CDR1 as KGHSH and CDR2 as LQKENI. Trimming removed 3 bases from V and 1 base from J; junction bases left unmatched: 4. This CDR3 has 16 residues. The DNA of the CDR3 is TGTGCCAGCTCACCTCTACAGGGGGCATCTGGAAACACCATATATTTT. Its protein product is CASSPLQGASGNTIYF.

This clonotype was counted at least ten times. The rearrangement uses TRBV6-2 or TRBV6-3 and TRBJ2-7, with D tentatively TRBD1 (6 bases). CDR1 is MNHEY, CDR2 SVGEGT, per germline. Trimming removed 1 base from V and 2 bases from J, with 9 bases in between. This CDR3 has 14 amino acids. For the CDR3, the DNA is TGTGCCAGCAGTTACTTTACAGGGACCTACGAGCAGTACTTC. This sequence encodes CASSYFTGTYEQYF.

As for this clonotype: A much larger clone lies a single base off, so this may be a read error. V gene TRBV7-2 combines with J gene TRBJ2-3; 7 bases line up with TRBD2. The V gene end was trimmed by 3 bases and the J gene end by 2 bases; junction bases not matched to a gene: 8. CDR3 length equals 16 residues. CDR1 is SGHTA and CDR2 is FQGNSA in the germline V gene. CDR3 coding DNA: TGTGCCAGCAGCTTGGGGTCTAGCGGAGTCACAGATACGCAGTATTTT. Translated, it gives CASSLGSSGVTDTQYF.

The rearrangement joins TRBV7-3 to TRBJ2-2, with TRBD1 matching over 7 bases. Germline CDR1 reads SGHTA; CDR2 reads FQGTGA. There are 15 residues in the CDR3. V lost 5 bases to trimming and J lost 3 bases; unmatched junction nucleotides: 6. In nucleotides, the CDR3 is TGTGCCAGCAGCCTCCGACAGGGTGACACCGGGGAGCTGTTTTTT. Protein product: CASSLRQGDTGELFF.

This clonotype was counted many times. The rearrangement links TRBV29-1 to TRBJ1-1; D is undetermined. CDR3 length: 14 residues. Trimming removed 7 bases at V and 1 base at J, with 16 bases between. Germline V gives CDR1 SQVTM, CDR2 ANQGSEA. CDR3 loop: CSARTSISNTEAFF. In DNA form, the CDR3 reads TGCAGCGCCAGGACCAGTATATCGAACACTGAAGCTTTCTTT.

Notes on this clonotype: A clone one base away is much larger, so this may be a read error. The chain employs TRBV18 and TRBJ1-5; no reliable D call. Trimming cost V 6 bases and J 3 bases, with 12 bases left between them. This CDR3 has 14 amino acids. Germline V CDR1 and CDR2: KGHSH, LQKENI. The CDR3 DNA reads TGTGCCAGCTCCCTTGGAGAGTTCAATCAGCCCCAGCATTTT. Protein sequence: CASSLGEFNQPQHF.